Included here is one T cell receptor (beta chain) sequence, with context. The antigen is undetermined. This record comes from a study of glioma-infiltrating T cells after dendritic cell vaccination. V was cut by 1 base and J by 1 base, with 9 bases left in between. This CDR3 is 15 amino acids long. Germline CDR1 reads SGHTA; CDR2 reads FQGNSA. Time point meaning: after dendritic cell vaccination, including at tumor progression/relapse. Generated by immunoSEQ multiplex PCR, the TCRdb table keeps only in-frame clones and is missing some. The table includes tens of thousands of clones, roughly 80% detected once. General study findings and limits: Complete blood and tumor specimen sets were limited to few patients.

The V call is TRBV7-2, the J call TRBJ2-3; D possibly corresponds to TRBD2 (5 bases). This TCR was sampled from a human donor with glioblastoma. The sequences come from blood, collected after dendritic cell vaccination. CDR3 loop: CASSLEPAGTDTQYF. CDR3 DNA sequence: TGTGCCAGCAGCTTAGAACCAGCGGGCACAGATACGCAGTATTTT.